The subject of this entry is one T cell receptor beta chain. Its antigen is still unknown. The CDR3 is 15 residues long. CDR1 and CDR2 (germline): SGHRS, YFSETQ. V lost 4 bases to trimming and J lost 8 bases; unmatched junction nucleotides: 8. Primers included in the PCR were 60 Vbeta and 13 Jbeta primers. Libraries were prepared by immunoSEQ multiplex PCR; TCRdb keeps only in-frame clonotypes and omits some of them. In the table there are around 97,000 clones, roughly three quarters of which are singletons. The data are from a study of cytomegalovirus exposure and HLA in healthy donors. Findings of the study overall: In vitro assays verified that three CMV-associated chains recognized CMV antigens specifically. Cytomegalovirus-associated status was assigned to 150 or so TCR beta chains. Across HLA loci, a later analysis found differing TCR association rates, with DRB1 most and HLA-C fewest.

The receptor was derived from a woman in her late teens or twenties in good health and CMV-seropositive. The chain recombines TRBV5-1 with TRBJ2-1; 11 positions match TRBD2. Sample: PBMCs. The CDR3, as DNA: TGCGCCAGCAGCCAGGGACTAGCGGTACTGGATGAGCAGTTCTTC. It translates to CASSQGLAVLDEQFF.